The following is a T cell receptor beta chain sequence with its context. This record belongs to a study of blood T cell repertoires in COVID-19. As for the study in general: Collection of acute and convalescent COVID-19 samples took place in the United States, Italy and Spain. Sources were T cells, B-cell-depleted T cells, or PBMCs; the material itself was cDNA or gDNA.

Methods used by the authors: The authors estimated nucleated cell counts from reference gene primer amplification. Repertoires were generated with immunoSEQ multiplex PCR, while TCRdb's copy carries only in-frame clones and drops some. The DNA gave D and trimming, while V, J and clone size come from that table. This table holds roughly 130,000 clones, about 85% found once. The CDR3 extends over 14 amino acids. Germline values: CDR1 MNHNS, CDR2 SASEGT. Trimming took off 2 bases at V and 5 bases at J, with 12 bases between the two ends. Seattle patient enrollment occurred during active infection, with longitudinal follow-up thereafter.

This TCR was recovered from a woman between 65 and 79 years old with COVID-19, enrolled during active disease. The genes are TRBV6-1 and TRBJ2-5, with D possibly matching TRBD1 (5 bases). Specimen: peripheral blood. Here the CDR3 reads CASSERSKGETQYF. DNA for the CDR3: TGTGCCAGCAGTGAAAGGTCTAAGGGGGAGACCCAGTACTTC.